A single sample is the source of the 10 T cell receptor beta chains below, sequenced in a study of neurological immune-mediated disorders. TCRdb ran MiXCR on the 5' RACE reads and lists one entry per CDR3 protein. The sample lists about 18,000 distinct CDR3 sequences; over 8.5% were seen once. The sample was CD8+ T cells from blood. The receptors were sampled from a woman between 45 and 60 years old in good health.

This clonotype is medium-sized by share. The rearrangement joins TRBV7-2 to TRBJ2-3; TRBD1 is a possible D gene (5 bases). The length of the CDR3 is 17 residues. Trimming removed 1 base from V and 5 bases from J, with 19 bases in between. The germline V gene encodes CDR1 SGHTA and CDR2 FQGNSA. The CDR3 coding sequence is TGTGCCAGCAGCTTAGTCTACAGGAGTAGCTGGAGAGATACGCAGTATTTT. Its translation: CASSLVYRSSWRDTQYF.

This clonotype was found many times. This chain joins TRBV28 and TRBJ1-3, with D hard to call. The CDR3 runs 15 residues. Germline CDR1 MDHEN, CDR2 SYDVKM. The V end was cut by 3 bases, the J end by 0 bases, with 9 bases between. CDR3 coding DNA: TGTGCCAGCAGTTTCGTGGCGTACTCTGGAAACACCATATATTTT. This codes for CASSFVAYSGNTIYF.

Many counts were recorded for this clonotype. J is TRBJ2-1 and V is TRBV7-2, with a weak D call TRBD2 (5 bases). V gave up 2 bases and J gave up 2 bases, with 10 bases separating them. The CDR3 extends over 15 amino acids. Germline V gives CDR1 SGHTA, CDR2 FQGNSA. The CDR3 spells CASSLLAVTYNEQFF. CDR3 DNA sequence: TGTGCCAGCAGCTTACTAGCCGTCACCTACAATGAGCAGTTCTTC.

This clonotype was seen ten or more times. V and J are TRBV12-5 and TRBJ2-7; D not resolved. Germline V gene sequence: CDR1 LGHNT, CDR2 FRNRAP. V lost 3 bases and J lost 6, with 6 bases in between. This CDR3 spans 11 amino acids. CDR3 coding DNA: TGTGCTAGTGGTTTTGGGTCCGAGCAGTACTTC. Protein: CASGFGSEQYF.

Ten or more counts support this clonotype. V usage is TRBV20-1 and J usage is TRBJ2-7, with TRBD1 as a possible D gene (6 bases). V was cut by 7 bases and J by 0 bases, with 10 bases left in between. Looked up from germline, CDR1 is DFQATT and CDR2 is SNEGSKA (reference sequence). The CDR3 runs 12 residues. The CDR3 sequence is CSVAGVSYEQYF. CDR3 DNA sequence: TGCAGTGTCGCAGGGGTCTCCTACGAGCAGTACTTC.

There are many counts of this clonotype. This chain joins TRBV5-6 and TRBJ2-5, with D uncertain. This CDR3 has 14 residues. CDR1 is SGHDT and CDR2 is YYEEEE in the germline V gene. V was clipped by 2 bases and J by 3 bases, with 11 bases between them. CDR3 sequence (DNA): TGTGCCAGCAGCTTCATTGGGGAAAAAGAGACCCAGTACTTC. Protein: CASSFIGEKETQYF.

This clonotype was counted many times. This sequence joins TRBV7-2 and TRBJ2-1, with TRBD1 matching 8 bases. The length of the CDR3 is 13 residues. Germline V gene sequence: CDR1 SGHTA, CDR2 FQGNSA. V gave up 5 bases and J gave up 5 bases; unmatched junction bases: 2. DNA for the CDR3: TGTGCCAGCAGCCGGACAGGGAACAATGAGCAGTTCTTC. Amino acid sequence: CASSRTGNNEQFF. Variable domain in full (rest from reference TRBV7-2 and TRBJ2-1): GAGVSQSPSNKVTEKGKDVELRCDPISGHTALYWYRQSLGQGLEFLIYFQGNSAPDKSGLPSDRFSAERTGGSVSTLTIQRTQQEDSAVYLCASSRTGNNEQFFGPGTRLTVL.

This clonotype appeared a few times. The V call is TRBV20-1, the J call TRBJ1-5; D is unresolved. V lost 3 bases to trimming and J lost 0 bases, with 6 bases between them. The CDR3 totals 13 residues. Germline CDR1 DFQATT, CDR2 SNEGSKA (reference sequence). DNA of the CDR3: TGCAGTGCTAGTTTCCATAGCAATCAGCCCCAGCATTTT. Translation: CSASFHSNQPQHF.

This clonotype was found many times. The chain links TRBV29-1 to TRBJ2-1, with D possibly matching TRBD1 (6 bases). This CDR3 region has 12 residues. Trimming pared 7 bases from V and 7 bases from J, leaving 14 bases between. Germline lookup yields CDR1 SQVTM and CDR2 ANQGSEA. CDR3 loop: CSATSGENEQFF. The CDR3 DNA sequence: TGCAGCGCCACGTCAGGGGAAAATGAGCAGTTCTTC.

This clonotype was observed many times. This rearrangement joins TRBV24-1 to TRBJ2-7, with TRBD2 identical over 14 bases. The ends lost 2 bases at V and 2 bases at J; junction bases unmatched: 4. CDR1 is KGHDR and CDR2 is SFDVKD in the germline V gene. This CDR3 contains 17 residues. DNA for the CDR3: TGTGCCACCAGTGATTCCGGGACTAGCGGGAGCCCCTACGAGCAGTACTTC. This sequence encodes CATSDSGTSGSPYEQYF.